The 5 T cell receptor beta chains below all came from one sample that was sequenced in a study of identical twins. In TCRdb, the 5' RACE reads were re-called with MiXCR into one record per CDR3 protein. The sample contains around 670,000 distinct CDR3 sequences, 5.5% to 6.5% of which appear only once. The sample comprised naive T cells sorted from blood. The receptors derive from a man aged 18 to 29 in good health.

This clonotype was seen a few times. The chain links TRBV11-2 to TRBJ2-7, with 9 bases that match TRBD2. V lost 5 bases and J lost 5; bases outside the gene matches: 10. This CDR3 is 15 amino acids long. Germline CDR1 and CDR2: SGHAT and FQNNGV. In DNA, the CDR3 is TGTGCCAGCAGCCATGGGGTAGCGGGAGTCCACGAGCAGTACTTC. It specifies CASSHGVAGVHEQYF.

This clonotype was recorded at least ten times. This chain links TRBV20-1 with TRBJ1-2; weak D call: TRBD1 (6 bases). Looked up from germline, CDR1 is DFQATT and CDR2 is SNEGSKA (reference sequence). The CDR3 runs to 13 residues. The V end was cut by 0 bases, the J end by 5 bases, with 10 bases between. CDR3 sequence: CSARDHREYGYTF. The CDR3, as DNA: TGCAGTGCTAGAGATCACAGGGAATATGGCTACACCTTC.

This clonotype was picked up a small number of times. The chain recombines TRBV18 with TRBJ2-1, with a weak D call TRBD2 (6 bases). The V gene's germline CDR1 is KGHSH and CDR2 LQKENI. Trimming removed 3 bases from V and 10 bases from J, with 16 bases in between. This CDR3 spans 14 amino acids. CDR3 in DNA: TGTGCCAGCTCACCGAACGCACTAGCACAAGAGCAGTTCTTC. Translation gives CASSPNALAQEQFF.

The chain uses TRBV10-3 and TRBJ2-7, with no clear D. Germline-derived CDR1 and CDR2 are ENHRY and SYGVKD. The CDR3 runs to 14 residues. V was clipped by 8 bases and J by 2 bases, with 16 bases between them. The CDR3 region has the DNA TGTGCCATCCGCGAACACAGAGACGCCTACGAGCAGTACTTC. Translated: CAIREHRDAYEQYF.

The table lists this clonotype with many counts. This sequence joins TRBV9 and TRBJ2-7, with D hard to call. Germline V gene lookup returns CDR1 SGDLS and CDR2 YYNGEE. Trimming shortened V by 0 bases and J by 1 base, and 8 bases separated the two germline ends. CDR3 length: 14 amino acids. The DNA for the CDR3 is TGTGCCAGCAGCGTAGACCAGGAGTCCTACGAGCAGTACTTC. This codes for CASSVDQESYEQYF.